One and the same sample provided the 25 T cell receptor beta chains below, sequenced in a study of blood T cell repertoires in COVID-19. Generated by immunoSEQ multiplex PCR, the TCRdb table keeps only in-frame clones and is missing some. This table holds 150,000 to 200,000 clones, about 86% found once. Sequenced input: peripheral blood. The receptors shown here come from a human donor with acute or convalescent COVID-19. The donor label of this sample is uncertain.

J is TRBJ1-2 and V is TRBV15; possibly TRBD1 for D (5 bases). CDR3 length: 14 amino acids. CDR1 and CDR2 (germline): LNHNV, YYDKDF (reference sequence). Between the trimmed V and J ends, which lost 0 bases and 4 bases, there was a span of 9 bases. The CDR3 loop is CATSRESGGYGYTF. DNA for the CDR3: TGTGCCACCAGCAGAGAGTCGGGGGGCTATGGCTACACCTTC.

The V call is TRBV7-9, the J call TRBJ1-1; D gene uncertain. V was shortened by 5 bases and J by 3 bases, with 7 bases between the two germline ends. The CDR3 is 12 amino acids. The germline V gene has CDR1 SEHNR and CDR2 FQNEAQ (reference sequence). CDR3 region: CASSQVDTEAFF. DNA of the CDR3: TGTGCCAGCAGCCAGGTCGACACTGAAGCTTTCTTT.

The chain couples TRBV10-1 to TRBJ2-2, with 8 positions matching TRBD1. The CDR3 extends over 15 amino acids. Germline assignment: CDR1 WNHNN and CDR2 SYGVQD (reference sequence). The V and J ends lost 2 bases and 4 bases, in that order; junction bases with no gene match: 3. The CDR3, as DNA: TGCGCCAGCAGTGAGGCAGGGGGCATCACCGGGGAGCTGTTTTTT. It is translated as CASSEAGGITGELFF.

This chain joins TRBV30 and TRBJ2-7; the D gene is possibly TRBD2 (5 bases). CDR1 is GTSNPN, CDR2 SVGIG, per germline (reference sequence). CDR3 size: 16 residues. V dropped 6 bases and J dropped 0 bases, with 21 bases sitting between them. CDR3 sequence: CACRRAGASPSYEQYF. The CDR3 region has the DNA TGTGCCTGTAGGCGGGCGGGTGCCTCACCCTCCTACGAGCAGTACTTC.

The genes are TRBV6-5 and TRBJ1-2; D possibly corresponds to TRBD1 (5 bases). Germline CDR1 is MNHEY and CDR2 is SVGAGI. V was pared by 6 bases and J by 4 bases, with 12 bases between. CDR3 length equals 13 residues. CDR3 residues: CASRQDTPYGYTF. DNA for the CDR3: TGTGCCAGCAGGCAGGACACACCCTATGGCTACACCTTC.

V gene TRBV19 combines with J gene TRBJ2-1, with 12 positions matching TRBD2. Germline V CDR1 and CDR2: LNHDA, SQIVND (reference sequence). This CDR3 region has 16 residues. With 5 bases clipped from V and 7 bases from J, the junction kept 9 bases outside the gene matches. Here the CDR3 reads CASSPRLAGGLNEQFF. CDR3 bases: TGTGCCAGTAGTCCACGTCTAGCGGGGGGGCTAAATGAGCAGTTCTTC.

For the CDR3, the DNA is TGTGCCAGCAGTCCCCGGACGGGGTATAGCAATCAGCCCCAGCATTTT. It is translated as CASSPRTGYSNQPQHF. V is TRBV28 and J is TRBJ1-5; D unclear. Germline CDR1 MDHEN, CDR2 SYDVKM. Trimming stripped 5 bases from V and 0 bases from J, with 14 bases between. The CDR3 spans 16 residues.

The J gene is TRBJ2-3, the V gene TRBV2; 7 bases map to TRBD1. The CDR3 length is 16 residues. Germline trimming cut 6 bases from V and 2 bases from J; bases unmatched to any gene: 11. Per the germline V gene, CDR1 is SNHLY and CDR2 is FYNNEI. CDR3 sequence (DNA): TGTGCCAGCAGGGACAACAGGGGCTCCTCCACAGATACGCAGTATTTT. Amino acid sequence: CASRDNRGSSTDTQYF.

The chain uses TRBV19 and TRBJ2-1; TRBD2 agrees at 7 bases. The trim removed 5 bases at V and 2 bases at J, leaving 6 bases unmatched. Per the germline V gene, CDR1 is LNHDA and CDR2 is SQIVND (reference sequence). The CDR3 extends over 15 amino acids. CDR3 sequence reads: CASSQRDPAYNEQFF. CDR3 bases: TGTGCCAGTAGTCAGCGGGACCCCGCCTACAATGAGCAGTTCTTC.

In DNA, the CDR3 is TGTGCCAGCAGTTACTCCAGACAGGGGGCTTACCAGCCCCAGCATTTT. Amino acids: CASSYSRQGAYQPQHF. V usage is TRBV6-2 or TRBV6-3 and J usage is TRBJ1-5, with TRBD1 matching over 10 bases. There are 16 residues in the CDR3. Germline V gene sequence: CDR1 MNHEY, CDR2 SVGEGT. V lost 0 bases to trimming and J lost 7 bases; unmatched junction nucleotides: 6.

The genes are TRBV3-1 (or the pseudogene TRBV3-2) and TRBJ1-2; D gene unclear. Trimming shortened V by 3 bases and J by 9 bases, and 14 bases separated the two germline ends. This CDR3 contains 13 residues. CDR1 is LGHDT, CDR2 YNNKEL, per germline (reference sequence). CDR3 DNA: TGTGCCAGCAGCCATGAGGCAGTCCCCAGCTACACCTTC. Protein product: CASSHEAVPSYTF.

The chain carries TRBV19 and TRBJ2-2; 10 bases fit TRBD1. Germline assignment: CDR1 LNHDA and CDR2 SQIVND (reference sequence). The CDR3 has 16 amino acids. V lost 10 bases and J lost 5; bases outside the gene matches: 13. The CDR3 nucleotides read TGTGCCACCCAAGGGGGGGACAGGGGAGGGACCGGGGAGCTGTTTTTT. This codes for CATQGGDRGGTGELFF.

The rearrangement uses TRBV7-2 and TRBJ1-4, with D possibly being TRBD1 (6 bases). The CDR3 is 14 amino acids. CDR1 is SGHTA, CDR2 FQGNSA, per germline. Trimming removed 5 bases at V and 10 bases at J, with 17 bases between. The CDR3 coding sequence is TGTGCCAGCAGCCCGCAGGGGTCTCCAGGAAAACTGTTTTTT. This sequence encodes CASSPQGSPGKLFF. Supplemented by reference TRBV7-2 and TRBJ1-4, the full variable domain reads GAGVSQSPSNKVTEKGKDVELRCDPISGHTALYWYRQSLGQGLEFLIYFQGNSAPDKSGLPSDRFSAERTGGSVSTLTIQRTQQEDSAVYLCASSPQGSPGKLFFGSGTQLSVL.

The count of this clone is one. V is TRBV3-1 (or the pseudogene TRBV3-2) and J is TRBJ1-6; the D gene is possibly TRBD1 (6 bases). Germline CDR1 is LGHDT and CDR2 is YNNKEL (reference sequence). The CDR3 runs to 14 residues. V gave up 4 bases and J gave up 13 bases, with 17 bases separating them. The CDR3 region is CASSRDTGKDPLHF. The CDR3 nucleotides are TGTGCCAGCAGCCGGGACACGGGTAAGGATCCCCTCCACTTT.

The CDR3 DNA reads as TGTGCCAGTAGCTTATCGAACGGGATGAACACTGAAGCTTTCTTT. Its translation: CASSLSNGMNTEAFF. The rearrangement links TRBV19 to TRBJ1-1; unclear D gene. This CDR3 comprises 15 residues. Germline V gene sequence: CDR1 LNHDA, CDR2 SQIVND (reference sequence). Between the trimmed V and J ends, which lost 6 bases and 0 bases, there was a span of 14 bases.

This clone has a single count. The chain has TRBV18 and TRBJ2-7; unclear D gene. The CDR3 length is 14 residues. Per germline, CDR1 KGHSH and CDR2 LQKENI. V was trimmed by 5 bases and J by 2 bases, leaving 13 bases between them. DNA for the CDR3: TGTGCCAGCTCAATACAGCCGGCCACCTACGAGCAGTACTTC. Translation gives CASSIQPATYEQYF.

The chain links TRBV6-5 to TRBJ1-5; TRBD1 aligns across 8 bases. The CDR3 consists of 15 residues. Germline loops: CDR1 MNHEY, CDR2 SVGAGI. Trimming cost V 6 bases and J 0 bases; bases outside gene matches: 4. CDR3 nucleotide sequence: TGTGCCAGCAGAGCGACAGGGGTTAGCAATCAGCCCCAGCATTTT. Its translation is CASRATGVSNQPQHF.

The chain has TRBV13 and TRBJ1-1; TRBD1 matches 7 bases. Germline V CDR1 and CDR2: PRHDT, FYEKMQ (reference sequence). The CDR3 sequence is 13 residues long. The V gene end was trimmed by 5 bases and the J gene end by 10 bases; junction bases not matched to a gene: 10. The CDR3 here is CASSPRDSPRAFF. CDR3 DNA: TGTGCCAGCAGCCCCAGGGACAGCCCTAGAGCTTTCTTT.

As to this clone: One junction end does not reproduce the germline sequence, and a read error may be involved. The rearrangement joins TRBV5-6 to TRBJ1-3; TRBD1 matches 9 bases. Germline V gene sequence: CDR1 SGHDT, CDR2 YYEEEE. The CDR3 has 13 residues. As DNA, the CDR3 is TGTGCCAGCAGCTTGGCCCTCCGACAGGGGGATTGTTTT. Amino acid sequence: CASSLALRQGDCF.

CDR3 sequence (DNA): TGCGCCAGCAGCTTGTCAGGGGGCGAGAATGGCTACACCTTC. As protein: CASSLSGGENGYTF. The chain couples TRBV5-1 to TRBJ1-2; 8 bases agree with TRBD1. The V gene's germline CDR1 is SGHRS and CDR2 YFSETQ. V shed 1 base, J shed 6 bases, and the junction held 5 bases outside the gene matches. The CDR3 sequence is 14 residues long.

The J gene is TRBJ2-5, the V gene TRBV3-1 (or the pseudogene TRBV3-2); a possible D gene is TRBD1 (5 bases). This CDR3 has 16 residues. The germline V gene has CDR1 LGHDT and CDR2 YNNKEL (reference sequence). Trimming shortened V by 1 base and J by 1 base, and 13 bases separated the two germline ends. The DNA of the CDR3 is TGTGCCAGCAGCCAAGGGAAAGGGGTCATCCAAGAGACCCAGTACTTC. Protein: CASSQGKGVIQETQYF.

The chain uses TRBV30 and TRBJ1-5, with 9 bases aligning to TRBD1. The trim removed 3 bases at V and 4 bases at J, leaving 4 bases unmatched. The CDR3 covers 14 residues. CDR1 and CDR2 (germline): GTSNPN, SVGIG (reference sequence). CDR3 protein: CAWSATGGNQPQHF. As DNA, the CDR3 is TGTGCCTGGAGCGCGACAGGGGGGAATCAGCCCCAGCATTTT. The variable domain in full, with the rest retrieved from reference TRBV30 and TRBJ1-5, is SQTIHQWPATLVQPVGSPLSLECTVEGTSNPNLYWYRQAAGRGLQLLFYSVGIGQISSEVPQNLSASRPQDRQFILSSKKLLLSDSGFYLCAWSATGGNQPQHFGDGTRLSIL.

The chain couples TRBV4-1 to TRBJ2-1; D is perhaps TRBD1 (5 bases). The CDR3 is made up of 18 amino acids. V dropped 3 bases and J dropped 2 bases, with 20 bases sitting between them. Germline V CDR1 and CDR2: MGHRA, YSYEKL. This CDR3 is CASSHGLPGRRTYNEQFF. CDR3 in DNA: TGCGCCAGCAGCCATGGCCTTCCAGGGCGAAGGACCTACAATGAGCAGTTCTTC.

V gene TRBV11-3 combines with J gene TRBJ2-3; TRBD2 aligns across 8 bases. The CDR3 totals 14 residues. Germline trimming cut 4 bases from V and 6 bases from J; bases unmatched to any gene: 6. The germline V gene encodes CDR1 SGHNT and CDR2 YENEEA. CDR3 loop: CASSSYWTSDTQYF. The CDR3 nucleotides read TGTGCCAGCAGCTCGTATTGGACTAGCGATACGCAGTATTTT.

DNA for the CDR3: TGCAGCGTTGAAGGGTCTAGCTCCTACGAGCAGTACTTC. Its translation: CSVEGSSSYEQYF. The chain links TRBV29-1 to TRBJ2-7, with D hard to call. V was cut by 1 base and J by 0 bases, with 7 bases left in between. The CDR3 covers 13 residues. Germline CDR1 reads SQVTM; CDR2 reads ANQGSEA.